This T cell receptor beta chain was obtained from a study of cytomegalovirus exposure and HLA in healthy donors. Looking at the study overall: The roughly 670 first-cohort repertoires shared a platform with the 130 or so validation repertoires, as reported in a later analysis.

Broader study findings: Some public TCRs appeared in many individuals, while most sequences were rare. Reported performance of the classifier showed diagnosis of cytomegalovirus status with high specificity and sensitivity.

About this clone itself: Its matching antigen is unknown.

Using immunoSEQ multiplex PCR, the repertoire was profiled, and TCRdb retains in-frame clones only, with some absent. The data show about 220,000 clones, roughly 83% seen once. From germline, CDR1 is MDHEN and CDR2 SYDVKM. Trimming cost V 11 bases and J 5 bases, with 12 bases left between them. This CDR3 contains 11 residues. This TCR was recovered from a woman aged 30 to 39 in good health and CMV-seropositive. The V gene is TRBV28, the J gene TRBJ1-1; no clear D. The sequenced material came from PBMCs. In nucleotides, the CDR3 is TGTGCCTCCGGTTGGGGTACTGAAGCTTTCTTT. Translating gives CASGWGTEAFF.